A selection of T cell receptor beta chains follows, all from one sample in a study of cytomegalovirus exposure and HLA in healthy donors. TCRdb's copy holds only in-frame clones and misses some; the assay was immunoSEQ multiplex PCR. The table has approximately 160,000 clones, about 63% seen once; the top ten hold 2.8%. Sequenced: PBMCs. The receptor source for this set is a woman in her forties in good health and CMV-seropositive. CDR3s include the opening cysteine and the closing phenylalanine or tryptophan. A D gene is named only where the DNA matches it firmly. Some rows have no size entry. The others give once, few or many, or a class for an expanded clone.

J gene | V gene | clone size | CDR3 length | D gene | CDR3 protein | CDR3 DNA
TRBJ1-2 | TRBV5-1 | . | 13 | . | CASSFQGNYGYTF | TGCGCCAGCAGCTTTCAGGGTAACTATGGCTACACCTTC
TRBJ1-4 | TRBV5-1 | . | 14 | . | CASSLAVGEEKLFF | TGCGCCAGCAGCTTGGCCGTGGGAGAGGAAAAACTGTTTTTT
TRBJ2-2 | TRBV29-1 | . | 13 | . | CSVVRVDTGELFF | TGCAGCGTTGTCAGGGTTGACACCGGGGAGCTGTTTTTT
TRBJ1-3 | TRBV4-3 | few | 15 | . | CASSQGQASGNTIYF | TGCGCCAGCAGCCAAGGACAGGCCTCTGGAAACACCATATATTTT
TRBJ2-1 | TRBV6-6 | few | 12 | . | CASGRLQNEQFF | TGTGCCAGCGGGAGGCTTCAGAATGAGCAGTTCTTC
TRBJ2-7 | TRBV7-6 | . | 16 | . | CASSQAFRVRPYEQYF | TGTGCCAGCAGCCAAGCATTCAGGGTTAGGCCCTACGAGCAGTACTTC
TRBJ1-1 | TRBV27 | . | 13 | TRBD1 | CASSVPGQVAAFF | TGTGCCAGCAGTGTTCCGGGACAGGTAGCAGCTTTCTTT
TRBJ1-2 | TRBV5-1 | few | 13 | . | CASTQDGNYGYPF | TGCGCCAGCACTCAAGACGGAAACTATGGCTACCCCTTC
TRBJ2-3 | TRBV7-7 | few | 16 | TRBD2 | CASSTSTGGGSDTQYF | TGTGCTAGCAGCACCTCCACGGGAGGAGGTTCAGATACGCAGTATTTT
TRBJ2-7 | TRBV11-2 | . | 15 | . | CASSPGETATYEQYF | TGTGCCAGCAGCCCGGGGGAGACAGCGACCTACGAGCAGTACTTC
TRBJ2-1 | TRBV4-3 | . | 19 | TRBD2 | CASSLGLAGAQSSYNEQFF | TGCGCCAGCAGCCTCGGACTAGCGGGGGCCCAGAGCTCCTACAATGAGCAGTTCTTC
TRBJ2-1 | TRBV19 | . | 13 | TRBD2 | CASSITSVGEQFF | TGTGCCAGTAGTATTACTAGCGTGGGCGAGCAGTTCTTC
TRBJ1-1 | TRBV9 | . | 15 | TRBD1 | CASSKEGQVNTEAFF | TGTGCCAGCAGCAAGGAGGGACAGGTGAACACTGAAGCTTTCTTT
TRBJ2-1 | TRBV19 | . | 17 | TRBD2 | CASSIVGATSRKSEQFF | TGTGCCAGTAGTATCGTCGGCGCGACTAGCCGCAAAAGTGAGCAGTTCTTC
TRBJ1-1 | TRBV7-9 | . | 18 | TRBD1 | CASSFGDRGLEMNTEAFF | TGTGCCAGCAGCTTTGGGGACAGGGGGCTGGAGATGAACACTGAAGCTTTCTTT
TRBJ1-2 | TRBV4-1 | . | 15 | TRBD1 | CASSQARQGARGYPF | TGCGCCAGCAGCCAAGCCCGGCAGGGGGCACGGGGCTACCCCTTC
TRBJ2-7 | TRBV28 | few | 15 | TRBD1 | CASTTGDLGSYEQYF | TGTGCCAGCACAACAGGGGATTTGGGCTCCTACGAGCAGTACTTC
TRBJ1-1 | TRBV4-2 | . | 17 | . | CASSQGDQSVRDTEAFF | TGTGCCAGCAGCCAAGGTGATCAGAGCGTGAGGGACACTGAAGCTTTCTTT
TRBJ2-5 | TRBV13 | . | 14 | . | CASSLSDSQEAQYF | TGTGCCAGCAGCCTGAGCGACAGCCAAGAGGCCCAGTACTTC
TRBJ2-3 | TRBV6-6 | . | 13 | TRBD2 | CASTQTSGDTQYF | TGTGCCAGCACCCAGACTAGCGGCGATACGCAGTATTTT
TRBJ1-2 | TRBV5-1 | . | 15 | TRBD1 | CASSFTGAQGDGYTF | TGCGCCAGCAGCTTTACAGGGGCCCAGGGGGATGGCTACACCTTC
TRBJ2-7 | TRBV28 | . | 15 | TRBD2 | CASSGGSGNLYEQYF | TGTGCCAGCAGTGGGGGGAGCGGGAACCTATACGAGCAGTACTTC
TRBJ2-7 | TRBV5-4 | . | 12 | . | CASSLEGNEQYF | TGTGCCAGCAGCTTGGAGGGGAACGAGCAGTACTTC
TRBJ2-2 | TRBV7-6 | . | 14 | . | CASSLLARSGELFF | TGTGCCAGCAGCTTACTAGCGAGATCCGGGGAGCTGTTTTTT
TRBJ2-5 | TRBV7-3 | . | 16 | TRBD2 | CASSSSSGGSQETQYF | TGTGCCAGCAGCTCCTCTAGCGGGGGGTCCCAAGAGACCCAGTACTTC
TRBJ2-7 | TRBV9 | . | 13 | TRBD2 | CASSVPLLADQYF | TGTGCCAGCAGCGTACCCCTCCTAGCGGACCAGTACTTC
TRBJ1-5 | TRBV11-2 | . | 16 | . | CASSLAAGAGNQPQHF | TGTGCCAGCAGCTTAGCGGCAGGGGCTGGAAATCAGCCCCAGCATTTT
TRBJ2-3 | TRBV28 | . | 15 | TRBD2 | CASSSSGRGSDTQYF | TGTGCCAGCAGTTCTAGCGGGAGAGGGTCAGATACGCAGTATTTT
TRBJ1-4 | TRBV6-1 | . | 13 | . | CASTGTSGEKLFF | TGTGCCAGTACCGGGACATCAGGTGAAAAACTGTTTTTT
TRBJ2-3 | TRBV5-4 | . | 15 | TRBD1 | CASSLTGGSTDTQYF | TGTGCCAGCAGCCTAACAGGGGGTAGCACAGATACGCAGTATTTT
TRBJ2-7 | TRBV6-5 | few | 14 | . | CASTAQGDSYEQYF | TGTGCCAGCACCGCACAGGGCGATTCCTACGAGCAGTACTTC
TRBJ1-5 | TRBV6-1 | . | 16 | TRBD1 | CASSVPGQGRYQPQHF | TGTGCCAGCAGTGTGCCCGGACAGGGGCGATATCAGCCCCAGCATTTT
TRBJ1-3 | TRBV5-4 | . | 15 | TRBD1 | CASSSRGRGGNTIYF | TGTGCCAGCAGCTCCAGGGGGCGCGGAGGAAACACCATATATTTT
TRBJ2-7 | TRBV27 | . | 14 | TRBD1 | CASSPGQGTYEQYF | TGTGCCAGCAGCCCGGGACAGGGAACCTACGAGCAGTACTTC
TRBJ2-5 | TRBV4-2 | . | 17 | TRBD1 | CASSQEISSGQGETQYF | TGTGCCAGCAGCCAAGAAATATCTTCCGGACAGGGTGAGACCCAGTACTTC
TRBJ2-1 | TRBV11-3 | . | 15 | TRBD1 | CASSSGQGSGNEQFF | TGTGCCAGCAGTTCCGGACAGGGGTCGGGGAATGAGCAGTTCTTC
TRBJ2-4 | TRBV6-6 | . | 15 | . | CASSYSRTNKNIQYF | TGTGCCAGCAGTTACTCGCGGACTAACAAAAACATTCAGTACTTC
TRBJ2-5 | TRBV9 | . | 13 | . | CASSVGGEMTQYF | TGTGCCAGCAGCGTAGGGGGGGAGATGACCCAGTACTTC
TRBJ1-1 | TRBV19 | . | 13 | . | CATLDREKRGAFF | TGTGCCACTCTTGATCGCGAGAAAAGGGGAGCTTTCTTT
TRBJ2-1 | TRBV4-3 | few | 16 | . | CASSQDDGVGYNEQFF | TGCGCCAGCAGCCAAGATGACGGGGTCGGTTACAATGAGCAGTTCTTC
TRBJ1-1 | TRBV28 | few | 15 | . | CASSLGGNMNTEAFF | TGTGCCAGCAGTTTAGGAGGGAATATGAACACTGAAGCTTTCTTT
TRBJ2-1 | TRBV7-9 | . | 16 | . | CASSRIQGGASGEQFF | TGTGCCAGCAGCCGTATTCAAGGGGGAGCCTCCGGTGAGCAGTTCTTC
TRBJ1-2 | TRBV5-1 | . | 14 | . | CASSLEQGLYGYTF | TGCGCCAGCAGCTTGGAACAGGGCCTCTATGGCTACACCTTC
TRBJ1-2 | TRBV5-6 | . | 14 | . | CASSLGQANYGYTF | TGTGCCAGCAGCTTGGGTCAGGCTAACTATGGCTACACCTTC
TRBJ1-2 | TRBV27 | . | 14 | . | CASSLRQGNYGYTF | TGTGCCAGCAGTTTACGCCAGGGTAACTATGGCTACACCTTC
TRBJ1-6 | TRBV11-2 | . | 14 | . | CASSLDGQKGPLHF | TGTGCCAGCAGCTTAGATGGGCAGAAAGGACCCCTCCACTTT
TRBJ2-5 | TRBV5-1 | . | 13 | . | CASSFTGQETQYF | TGCGCCAGCAGCTTCACAGGGCAAGAGACCCAGTACTTC
TRBJ2-5 | TRBV7-2 | . | 15 | TRBD2 | CASSVLAGPQETQYF | TGTGCCAGCAGCGTACTAGCGGGGCCCCAAGAGACCCAGTACTTC